This TCR beta chain originates from a study of CD8+CD57+ T cells in acquired aplastic anemia. Study-level points and caveats: Patients and controls were found to share 25 to 35 CD8+ CDR3 sequences.

With respect to this clonotype: What it recognizes is unknown.

The V gene end was trimmed by 7 bases and the J gene end by 6 bases; junction bases not matched to a gene: 9. The germline CDR1 and CDR2 sequences are KGHDR and SFDVKD. CDR3 length equals 15 residues. The template for TCR beta VDJ and CDR3 sequence profiling was genomic DNA. TCRdb re-called the reads with MiXCR, one entry per CDR3 protein. The sample includes some 280,000 distinct CDR3 sequences, 56% of them seen just once. The V and J genes are TRBV24-1 and TRBJ1-5, with TRBD1 matching 9 bases. This clonotype originated in a human donor with severe aplastic anemia or a healthy control (not recorded which). Sequenced: sorted CD4+, CD8+, or CD8+CD57+ T cells (not recorded which) from PBMCs. CDR3 protein: CATSEGTGSGQPQHF. The CDR3 DNA follows: TGTGCCACCAGCGAGGGGACAGGGAGTGGTCAGCCCCAGCATTTT.